Sequencing of this TCR beta chain was carried out in a study of blood T cell repertoires in COVID-19. This clone was seen more than once but under ten times. Generated by immunoSEQ multiplex PCR, the TCRdb table keeps only in-frame clones and is missing some. The data show under 300,000 clones, 75% to 85% seen once. This CDR3 is 16 amino acids long. Looked up from germline, CDR1 is SGHTA and CDR2 is FQGNSA. Trimming took off 5 bases at V and 0 bases at J, with 14 bases between the two ends. This TCR came from a woman aged 40 to 50 who had recovered from COVID-19. Sequenced material: peripheral blood. The chain recombines TRBV7-2 with TRBJ1-3; D remains unclear. The CDR3: CASSPNPQDSGNTIYF. In DNA, the CDR3 is TGTGCCAGCAGCCCTAACCCCCAGGACTCTGGAAACACCATATATTTT.